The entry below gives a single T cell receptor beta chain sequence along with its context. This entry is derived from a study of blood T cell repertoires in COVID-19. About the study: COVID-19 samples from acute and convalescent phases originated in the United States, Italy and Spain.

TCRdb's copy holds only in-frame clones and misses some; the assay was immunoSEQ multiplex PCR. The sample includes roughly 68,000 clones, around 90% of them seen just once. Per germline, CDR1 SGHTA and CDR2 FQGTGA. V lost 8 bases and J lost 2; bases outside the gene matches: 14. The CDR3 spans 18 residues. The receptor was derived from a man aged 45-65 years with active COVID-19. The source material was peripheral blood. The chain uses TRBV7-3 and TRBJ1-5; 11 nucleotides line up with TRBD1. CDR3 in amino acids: CASGPDRGLARGNQPQHF. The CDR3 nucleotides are TGTGCCAGCGGGCCGGACAGGGGGCTCGCCAGGGGCAATCAGCCCCAGCATTTT.